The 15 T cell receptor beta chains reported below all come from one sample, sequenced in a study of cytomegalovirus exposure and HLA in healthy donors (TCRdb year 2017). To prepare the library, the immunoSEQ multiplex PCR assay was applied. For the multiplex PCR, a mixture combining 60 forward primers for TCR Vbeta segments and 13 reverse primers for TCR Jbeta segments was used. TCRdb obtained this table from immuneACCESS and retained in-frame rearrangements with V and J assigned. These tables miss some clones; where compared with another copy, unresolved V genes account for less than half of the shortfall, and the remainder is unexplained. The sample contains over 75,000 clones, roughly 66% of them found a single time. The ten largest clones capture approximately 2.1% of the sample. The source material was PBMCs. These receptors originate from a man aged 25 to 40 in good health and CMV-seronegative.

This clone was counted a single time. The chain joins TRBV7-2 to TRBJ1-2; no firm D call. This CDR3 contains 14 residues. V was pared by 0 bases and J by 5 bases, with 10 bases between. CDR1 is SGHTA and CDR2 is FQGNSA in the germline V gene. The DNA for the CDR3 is TGTGCCAGCAGCTTAGCCGTTGGCCAGTATGGCTACACCTTC. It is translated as CASSLAVGQYGYTF.

The DNA for the CDR3 is TGCGCCAGTCCAGGGTTTGGAGAAGACACTGAAGCTTTCTTT. Amino acids: CASPGFGEDTEAFF. The chain carries TRBV4-3 and TRBJ1-1; D possibly corresponds to TRBD1 (5 bases). V shed 9 bases and J shed 3 bases, with 17 bases lying between them. The CDR3 runs to 14 residues. The V gene's germline CDR1 is LGHNA and CDR2 YSLEER.

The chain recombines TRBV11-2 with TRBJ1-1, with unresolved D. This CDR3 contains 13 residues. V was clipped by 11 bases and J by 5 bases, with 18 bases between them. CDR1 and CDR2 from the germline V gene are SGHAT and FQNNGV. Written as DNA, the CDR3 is TGTGCCTGTCGTAGAGCCCAATCAACTGAAGCTTTCTTT. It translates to CACRRAQSTEAFF.

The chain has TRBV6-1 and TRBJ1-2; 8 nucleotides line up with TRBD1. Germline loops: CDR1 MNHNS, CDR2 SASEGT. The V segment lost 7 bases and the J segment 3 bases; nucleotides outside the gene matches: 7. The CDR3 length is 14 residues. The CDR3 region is CASTRTGQDYGYTF. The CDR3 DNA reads TGTGCCAGCACCCGGACAGGGCAGGACTATGGCTACACCTTC.

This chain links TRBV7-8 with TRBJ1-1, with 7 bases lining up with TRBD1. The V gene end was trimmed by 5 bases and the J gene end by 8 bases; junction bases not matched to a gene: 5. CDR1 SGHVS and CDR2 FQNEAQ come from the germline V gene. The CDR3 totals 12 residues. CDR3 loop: CASSPRDSEAFF. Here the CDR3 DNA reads TGTGCCAGCAGCCCCCGGGACAGCGAAGCTTTCTTT.

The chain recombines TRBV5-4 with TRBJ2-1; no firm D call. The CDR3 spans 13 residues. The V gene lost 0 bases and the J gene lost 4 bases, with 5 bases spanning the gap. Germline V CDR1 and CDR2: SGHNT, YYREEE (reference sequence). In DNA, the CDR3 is TGTGCCAGCAGCTTGGGGCAGTACAATGAGCAGTTCTTC. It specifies CASSLGQYNEQFF.

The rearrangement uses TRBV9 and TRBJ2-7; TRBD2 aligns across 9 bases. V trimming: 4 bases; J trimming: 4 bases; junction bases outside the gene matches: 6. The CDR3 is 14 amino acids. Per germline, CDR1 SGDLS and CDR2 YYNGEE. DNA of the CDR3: TGTGCCAGCAGCCGGCAGCGGGAGGTATACGAGCAGTACTTC. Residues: CASSRQREVYEQYF. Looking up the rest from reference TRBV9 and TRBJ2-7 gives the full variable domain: DSGVTQTPKHLITATGQRVTLRCSPRSGDLSVYWYQQSLDQGLQFLIQYYNGEERAKGNILERFSAQQFPDLHSELNLSSLELGDSALYFCASSRQREVYEQYFGPGTRLTVT.

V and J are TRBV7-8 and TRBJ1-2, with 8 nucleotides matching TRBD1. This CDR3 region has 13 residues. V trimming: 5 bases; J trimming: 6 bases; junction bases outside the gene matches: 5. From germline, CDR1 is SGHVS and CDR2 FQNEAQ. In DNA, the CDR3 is TGTGCCAGCAGCCTGGACAGGGAGCATGGCTACACCTTC. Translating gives CASSLDREHGYTF.

The CDR3 bases are TGTGCCAGCAGAACGCGGGATACGCAGTATTTT. This codes for CASRTRDTQYF. The gene calls are TRBV6-5 and TRBJ2-3; D not resolved. The V gene's germline CDR1 is MNHEY and CDR2 SVGAGI. Trimming left V 6 bases short and J 6 bases short, with 7 bases between. This CDR3 contains 11 residues.

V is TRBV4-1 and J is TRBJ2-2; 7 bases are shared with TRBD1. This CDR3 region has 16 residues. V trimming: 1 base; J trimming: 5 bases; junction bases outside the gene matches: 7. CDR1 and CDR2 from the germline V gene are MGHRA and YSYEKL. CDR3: CASSQGTGAVTGELFF. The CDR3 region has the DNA TGCGCCAGCAGCCAAGGAACAGGGGCGGTGACCGGGGAGCTGTTTTTT.

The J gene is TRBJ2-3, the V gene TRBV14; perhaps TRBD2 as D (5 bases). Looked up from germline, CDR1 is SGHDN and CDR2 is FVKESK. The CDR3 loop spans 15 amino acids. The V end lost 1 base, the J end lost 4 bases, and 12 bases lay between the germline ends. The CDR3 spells CASSQVGAASDTQYF. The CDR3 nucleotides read TGTGCCAGCAGCCAAGTGGGAGCGGCATCAGATACGCAGTATTTT.

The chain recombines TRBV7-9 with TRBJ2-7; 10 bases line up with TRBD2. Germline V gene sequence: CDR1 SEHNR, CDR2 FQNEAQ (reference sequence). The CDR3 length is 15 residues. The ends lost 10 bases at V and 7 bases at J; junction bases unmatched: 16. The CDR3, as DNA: TGTGCCACCCTATCAGAGCTAGCGGGGGCGGGGGAGCAGTACTTC. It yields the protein CATLSELAGAGEQYF.

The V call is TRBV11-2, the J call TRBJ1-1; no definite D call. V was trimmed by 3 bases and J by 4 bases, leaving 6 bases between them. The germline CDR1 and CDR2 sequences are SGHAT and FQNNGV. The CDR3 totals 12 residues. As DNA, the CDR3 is TGTGCCAGCAGCTTTGGGCCCACTGAAGCTTTCTTT. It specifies CASSFGPTEAFF.

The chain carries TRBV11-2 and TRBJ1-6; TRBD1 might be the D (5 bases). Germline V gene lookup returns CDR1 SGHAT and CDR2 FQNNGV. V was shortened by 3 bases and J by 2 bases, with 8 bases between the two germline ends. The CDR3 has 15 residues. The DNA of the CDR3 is TGTGCCAGCAGCTTTCGGGGGGCCTATAATTCACCCCTCCACTTT. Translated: CASSFRGAYNSPLHF.

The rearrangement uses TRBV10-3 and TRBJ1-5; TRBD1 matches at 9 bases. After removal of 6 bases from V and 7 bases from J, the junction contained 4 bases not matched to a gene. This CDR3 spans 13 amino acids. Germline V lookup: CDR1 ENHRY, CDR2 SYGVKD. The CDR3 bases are TGTGCCATCAGCAGGGACAGGGAACAGCCCCAGCATTTT. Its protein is CAISRDREQPQHF.